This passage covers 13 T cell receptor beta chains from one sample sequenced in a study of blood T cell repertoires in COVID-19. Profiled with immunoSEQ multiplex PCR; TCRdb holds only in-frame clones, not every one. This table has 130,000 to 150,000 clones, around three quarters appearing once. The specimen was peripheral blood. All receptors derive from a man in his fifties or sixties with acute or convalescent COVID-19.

The chain's CDR3 is CAWRGQAVSGTQYF. The CDR3 bases are TGTGCCTGGAGAGGACAGGCCGTTTCGGGGACCCAGTACTTC. This chain connects TRBV30 to TRBJ2-5, with TRBD1 matching over 7 bases. CDR1 is GTSNPN and CDR2 is SVGIG in the germline V gene (reference sequence). The CDR3 consists of 14 residues. V dropped 3 bases and J dropped 7; count of bases not matched to a gene: 11.

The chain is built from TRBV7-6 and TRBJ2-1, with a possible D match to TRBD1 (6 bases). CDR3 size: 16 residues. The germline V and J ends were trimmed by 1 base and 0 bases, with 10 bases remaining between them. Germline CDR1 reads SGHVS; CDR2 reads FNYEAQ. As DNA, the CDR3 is TGTGCCAGCAGCTTAGAGGGGGAGAGCTCCTACAATGAGCAGTTCTTC. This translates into CASSLEGESSYNEQFF.

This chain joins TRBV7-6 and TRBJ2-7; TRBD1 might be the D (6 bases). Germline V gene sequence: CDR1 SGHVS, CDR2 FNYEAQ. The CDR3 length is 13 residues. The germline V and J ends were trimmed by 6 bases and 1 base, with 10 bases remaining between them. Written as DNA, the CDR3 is TGTGCCAGCAGGGAGACAGGATCCTACGAGCAGTACTTC. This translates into CASRETGSYEQYF. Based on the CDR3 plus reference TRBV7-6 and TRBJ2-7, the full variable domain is GAGVSQSPRYKVTKRGQDVALRCDPISGHVSLYWYRQALGQGPEFLTYFNYEAQQDKSGLPNDRFSAERPEGSISTLTIQRTEQRDSAMYRCASRETGSYEQYFGPGTRLTVT.

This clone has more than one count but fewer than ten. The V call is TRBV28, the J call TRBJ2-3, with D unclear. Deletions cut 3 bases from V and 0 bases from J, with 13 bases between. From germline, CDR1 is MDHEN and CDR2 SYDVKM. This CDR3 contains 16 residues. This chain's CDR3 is CASSFGTHLSTDTQYF. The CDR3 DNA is TGTGCCAGCAGTTTCGGTACCCACCTTAGCACAGATACGCAGTATTTT.

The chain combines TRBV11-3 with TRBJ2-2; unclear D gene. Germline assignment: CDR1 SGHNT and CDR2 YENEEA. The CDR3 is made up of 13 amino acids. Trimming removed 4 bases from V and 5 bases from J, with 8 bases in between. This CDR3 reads CASSSRVTGELFF. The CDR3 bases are TGTGCCAGCAGCTCACGCGTGACCGGGGAGCTGTTTTTT.

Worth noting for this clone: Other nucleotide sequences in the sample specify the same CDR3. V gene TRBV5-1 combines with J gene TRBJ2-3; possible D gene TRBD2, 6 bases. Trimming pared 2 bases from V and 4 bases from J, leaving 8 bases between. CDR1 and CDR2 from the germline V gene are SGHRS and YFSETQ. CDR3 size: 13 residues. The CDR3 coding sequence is TGCGCCAGCAGCTTCTCGGGGGCAGATACGCAGTATTTT. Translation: CASSFSGADTQYF.

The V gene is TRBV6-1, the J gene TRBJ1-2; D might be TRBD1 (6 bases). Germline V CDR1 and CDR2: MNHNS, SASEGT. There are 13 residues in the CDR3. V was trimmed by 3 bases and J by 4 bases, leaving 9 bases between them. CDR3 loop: CASSEDSLYGYTF. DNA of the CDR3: TGTGCCAGCAGTGAGGACAGCCTCTATGGCTACACCTTC.

The CDR3 sequence: CASRPDGRGTEAFF. The CDR3 bases are TGTGCCAGTCGTCCCGATGGGAGGGGCACTGAAGCTTTCTTT. J is TRBJ1-1 and V is TRBV19; D may be TRBD1 (5 bases). The CDR3 spans 14 residues. V was trimmed by 8 bases and J by 4 bases, leaving 17 bases between them. Germline loops: CDR1 LNHDA, CDR2 SQIVND (reference sequence).

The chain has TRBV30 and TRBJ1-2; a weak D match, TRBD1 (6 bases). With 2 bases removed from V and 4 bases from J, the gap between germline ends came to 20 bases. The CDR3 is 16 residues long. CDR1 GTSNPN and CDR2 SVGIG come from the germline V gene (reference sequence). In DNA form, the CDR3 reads TGTGCCTGGAGTCAATCCGGGGGGGGGCAGGGCTATGGCTACACCTTC. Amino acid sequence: CAWSQSGGGQGYGYTF.

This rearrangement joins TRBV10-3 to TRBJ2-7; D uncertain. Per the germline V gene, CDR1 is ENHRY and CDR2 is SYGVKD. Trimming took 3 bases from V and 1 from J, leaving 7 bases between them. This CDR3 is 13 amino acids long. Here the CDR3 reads CAISDSRSYEQYF. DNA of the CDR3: TGTGCCATCAGTGACTCTAGGTCCTACGAGCAGTACTTC.

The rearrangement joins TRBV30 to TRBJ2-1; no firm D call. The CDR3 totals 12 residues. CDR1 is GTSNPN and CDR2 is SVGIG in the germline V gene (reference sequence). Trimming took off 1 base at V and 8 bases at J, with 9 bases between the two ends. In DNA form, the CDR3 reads TGTGCCTGGAGTGGGAGCTCGGATGAGCAGTTCTTC. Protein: CAWSGSSDEQFF.

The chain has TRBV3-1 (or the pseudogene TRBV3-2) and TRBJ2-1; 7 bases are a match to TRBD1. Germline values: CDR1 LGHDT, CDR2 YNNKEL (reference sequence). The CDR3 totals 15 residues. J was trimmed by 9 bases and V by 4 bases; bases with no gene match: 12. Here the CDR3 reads CASSRGQSTSAEQFF. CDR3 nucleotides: TGTGCCAGCAGCCGGGGACAGTCTACAAGTGCTGAGCAGTTCTTC.

The DNA of the CDR3 is TGTGCCAGCAGTCCAGGGCCAGGATACTCCTACGAGCAGTACTTC. Amino acids: CASSPGPGYSYEQYF. The chain couples TRBV27 to TRBJ2-7; TRBD1 is a possible D gene (5 bases). CDR1 is MNHEY, CDR2 SMNVEV, per germline (reference sequence). This CDR3 has 15 residues. Trimming took 5 bases from V and 0 from J, leaving 14 bases between them.